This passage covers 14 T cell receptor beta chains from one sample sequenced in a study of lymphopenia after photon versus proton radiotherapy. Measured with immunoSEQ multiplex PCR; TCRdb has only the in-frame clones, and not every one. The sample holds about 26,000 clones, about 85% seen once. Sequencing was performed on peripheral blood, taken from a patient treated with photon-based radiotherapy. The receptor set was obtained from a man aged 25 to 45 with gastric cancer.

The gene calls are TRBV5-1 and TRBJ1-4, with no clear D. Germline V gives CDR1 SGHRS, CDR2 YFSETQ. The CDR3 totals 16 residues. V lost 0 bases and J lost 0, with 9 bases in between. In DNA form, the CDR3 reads TGCGCCAGCAGCTTGGGTGTACAGACAACTAATGAAAAACTGTTTTTT. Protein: CASSLGVQTTNEKLFF.

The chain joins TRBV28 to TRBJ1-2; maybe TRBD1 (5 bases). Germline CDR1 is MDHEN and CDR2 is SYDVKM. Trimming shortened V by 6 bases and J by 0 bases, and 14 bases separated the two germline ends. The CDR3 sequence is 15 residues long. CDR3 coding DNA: TGTGCCAGCAGCCGCCCGTTGACAGCTAACTATGGCTACACCTTC. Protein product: CASSRPLTANYGYTF.

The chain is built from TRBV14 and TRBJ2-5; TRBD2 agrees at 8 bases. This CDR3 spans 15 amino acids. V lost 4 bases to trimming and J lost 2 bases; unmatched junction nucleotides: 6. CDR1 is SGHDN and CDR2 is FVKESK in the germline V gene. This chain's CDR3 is CASSPLAGPQETQYF. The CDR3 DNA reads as TGTGCCAGCAGCCCGTTAGCGGGGCCACAAGAGACCCAGTACTTC.

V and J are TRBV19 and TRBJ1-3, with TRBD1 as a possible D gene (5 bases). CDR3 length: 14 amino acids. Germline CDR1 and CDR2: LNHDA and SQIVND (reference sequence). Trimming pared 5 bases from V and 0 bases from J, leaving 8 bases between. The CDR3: CASSYRTSGNTIYF. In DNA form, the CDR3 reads TGTGCCAGTAGTTACAGGACCTCTGGAAACACCATATATTTT.

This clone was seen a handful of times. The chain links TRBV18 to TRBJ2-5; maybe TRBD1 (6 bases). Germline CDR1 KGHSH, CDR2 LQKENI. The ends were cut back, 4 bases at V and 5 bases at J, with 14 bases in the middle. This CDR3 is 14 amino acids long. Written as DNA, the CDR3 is TGTGCCAGCTCACGGAACAGGGACGGGGAGACCCAGTACTTC. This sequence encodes CASSRNRDGETQYF.

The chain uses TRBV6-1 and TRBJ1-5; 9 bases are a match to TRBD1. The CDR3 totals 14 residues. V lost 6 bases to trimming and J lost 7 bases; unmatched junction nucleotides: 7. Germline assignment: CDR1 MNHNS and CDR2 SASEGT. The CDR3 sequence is CASRPKQGAQPQHF. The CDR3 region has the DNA TGTGCCAGCAGACCTAAACAGGGGGCCCAGCCCCAGCATTTT.

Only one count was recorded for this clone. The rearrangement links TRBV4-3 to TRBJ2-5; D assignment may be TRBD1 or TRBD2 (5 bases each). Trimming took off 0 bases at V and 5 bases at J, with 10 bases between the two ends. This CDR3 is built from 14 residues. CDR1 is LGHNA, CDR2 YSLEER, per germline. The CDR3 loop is CASSQDRGAETQYF. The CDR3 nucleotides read TGCGCCAGCAGCCAAGATAGGGGAGCGGAGACCCAGTACTTC.

This CDR3 is CAIDAGGGEQYF. The CDR3 bases are TGTGCCATCGACGCAGGGGGCGGTGAGCAGTACTTC. The chain couples TRBV7-9 to TRBJ2-7, with 8 bases identical to TRBD1. The CDR3 contains 12 residues. Germline V gene data show CDR1 as SEHNR and CDR2 as FQNEAQ (reference sequence). Germline trimming cut 10 bases from V and 7 bases from J; bases unmatched to any gene: 9.

The DNA for the CDR3 is TGTGCCAGCAGGAATTTAGCGTTAGATACGCAGTATTTT. Its protein is CASRNLALDTQYF. This chain uses TRBV2 with TRBJ2-3; weak D call: TRBD2 (5 bases). V was clipped by 6 bases and J by 5 bases, with 12 bases between them. The CDR3 is 13 amino acids. The V gene's germline CDR1 is SNHLY and CDR2 FYNNEI.

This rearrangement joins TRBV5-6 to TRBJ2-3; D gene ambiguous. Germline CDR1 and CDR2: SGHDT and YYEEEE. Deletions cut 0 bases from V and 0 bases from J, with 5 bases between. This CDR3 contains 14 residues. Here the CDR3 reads CASSLEWSTDTQYF. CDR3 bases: TGTGCCAGCAGCTTGGAGTGGAGCACAGATACGCAGTATTTT.

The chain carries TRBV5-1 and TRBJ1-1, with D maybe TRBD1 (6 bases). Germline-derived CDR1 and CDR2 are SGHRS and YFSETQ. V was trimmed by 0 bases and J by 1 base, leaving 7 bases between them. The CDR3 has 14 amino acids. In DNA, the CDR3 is TGCGCCAGCAGCTTGGTAGGGGGGAACACTGAAGCTTTCTTT. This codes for CASSLVGGNTEAFF.

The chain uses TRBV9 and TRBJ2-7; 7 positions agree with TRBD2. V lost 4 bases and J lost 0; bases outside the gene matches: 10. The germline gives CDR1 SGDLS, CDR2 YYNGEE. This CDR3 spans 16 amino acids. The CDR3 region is CASSSRASGSSYEQYF. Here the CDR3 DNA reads TGTGCCAGCAGCTCTCGGGCTAGCGGCAGCTCCTACGAGCAGTACTTC.

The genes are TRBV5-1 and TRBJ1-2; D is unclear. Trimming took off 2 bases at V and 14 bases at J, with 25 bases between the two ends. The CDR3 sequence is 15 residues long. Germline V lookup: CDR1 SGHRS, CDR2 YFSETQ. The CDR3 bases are TGCGCCAGCAGCTTAGAAATGCGGGGATTAGAGAGTCGGACCTTC. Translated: CASSLEMRGLESRTF.

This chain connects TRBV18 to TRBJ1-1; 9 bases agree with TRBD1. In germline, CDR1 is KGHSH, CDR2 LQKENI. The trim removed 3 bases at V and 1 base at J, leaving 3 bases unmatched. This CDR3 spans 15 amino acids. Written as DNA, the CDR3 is TGTGCCAGCTCACCCACGACAGGGGGGAACACTGAAGCTTTCTTT. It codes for CASSPTTGGNTEAFF.